The 25 T cell receptor beta chains given below trace back to one sample, sequenced in a study of T cell responses to AZD1222 COVID-19 vaccine. Sequencing used immunoSEQ multiplex PCR; TCRdb keeps in-frame clones, though not all of them. This sample has 60,000 to 70,000 clones, with about four fifths found just once. Sequencing was performed on peripheral blood, taken on day 0 of AZD1222 vaccination. These receptor sequences come from an adult in good health.

This rearrangement joins TRBV2 to TRBJ1-1, with D unresolved. Looked up from germline, CDR1 is SNHLY and CDR2 is FYNNEI. The CDR3 contains 9 residues. V lost 6 bases and J 8 bases, leaving 4 bases between the germline ends. The DNA of the CDR3 is TGTGCCAGCAGCCGAGAAGCTTTCTTT. Residues: CASSREAFF.

The chain uses TRBV10-3 and TRBJ1-1; 8 bases align to TRBD1. The V gene's germline CDR1 is ENHRY and CDR2 SYGVKD. V lost 3 bases to trimming and J lost 3 bases; unmatched junction nucleotides: 3. This CDR3 spans 14 amino acids. CDR3 coding DNA: TGTGCCATCAGTGACCCACAGGGGGACACTGAAGCTTTCTTT. Protein product: CAISDPQGDTEAFF.

The rearrangement joins TRBV19 to TRBJ2-3, with D maybe TRBD1 (5 bases). V lost 3 bases and J lost 5, with 9 bases in between. The CDR3 covers 13 residues. CDR1 is LNHDA and CDR2 is SQIVND in the germline V gene (reference sequence). CDR3 sequence: CASSMVTGDTQYF. The CDR3 DNA reads TGTGCCAGTAGTATGGTTACAGGAGATACGCAGTATTTT. Based on the CDR3 plus reference TRBV19 and TRBJ2-3, the full variable domain is DGGITQSPKYLFRKEGQNVTLSCEQNLNHDAMYWYRQDPGQGLRLIYYSQIVNDFQKGDIAEGYSVSREKKESFPLTVTSAQKNPTAFYLCASSMVTGDTQYFGPGTRLTVL.

This clone occurred once. The rearrangement uses TRBV18 and TRBJ1-5; D is possibly TRBD1 (6 bases). This CDR3 comprises 15 residues. Trimming took 1 base from V and 8 from J, leaving 15 bases between them. Germline-derived CDR1 and CDR2 are KGHSH and LQKENI. In nucleotides, the CDR3 is TGTGCCAGCTCACCACAGTCAGGGGAAATTAAGCCCCAGCATTTT. Translation: CASSPQSGEIKPQHF.

The rearrangement links TRBV9 to TRBJ2-7; TRBD1 is a possible D gene (6 bases). With 0 bases removed from V and 3 bases from J, the gap between germline ends came to 13 bases. The CDR3 spans 15 residues. Germline lookup yields CDR1 SGDLS and CDR2 YYNGEE. The DNA of the CDR3 is TGTGCCAGCAGCGTAGGAGACGCACAGGGCTACGAGCAGTACTTC. Encoded protein: CASSVGDAQGYEQYF.

The chain carries TRBV11-2 and TRBJ2-5; 8 nucleotides match TRBD2. The CDR3 consists of 18 residues. J gave up 1 base and V 2 bases, and 12 bases lay outside the gene matches. Germline V gene data show CDR1 as SGHAT and CDR2 as FQNNGV. CDR3 coding DNA: TGTGCCAGCAGCTTAACAGGCGGGGGGCCTTCTCTCCAAGAGACCCAGTACTTC. It encodes CASSLTGGGPSLQETQYF.

CDR3 nucleotide sequence: TGTGCCAGCAATACCCGGGACAGGGGCTACGAGCAGTACTTC. The encoded protein is CASNTRDRGYEQYF. The genes are TRBV2 and TRBJ2-7, with TRBD1 matching 10 bases. J was trimmed by 3 bases and V by 7 bases; bases with no gene match: 6. Germline CDR1 and CDR2: SNHLY and FYNNEI. There are 14 residues in the CDR3.

This clone has only a few counts. V and J are TRBV18 and TRBJ1-1; weak D call: TRBD1 (5 bases). Germline lookup yields CDR1 KGHSH and CDR2 LQKENI. The CDR3 extends over 13 amino acids. Trimming removed 4 bases from V and 1 base from J, with 7 bases in between. The CDR3 DNA is TGTGCCAGCTCACTTAGGGGGAACACTGAAGCTTTCTTT. This gives the protein CASSLRGNTEAFF.

This chain connects TRBV5-4 to TRBJ1-4; D is ambiguous. The ends were cut back, 0 bases at V and 8 bases at J, with 11 bases in the middle. The germline V gene has CDR1 SGHNT and CDR2 YYREEE (reference sequence). CDR3 length equals 14 residues. The CDR3 region is CASSLGRGGEKLFF. In nucleotides, the CDR3 is TGTGCCAGCAGCTTGGGCCGGGGAGGCGAAAAACTGTTTTTT. The full variable domain, completed using reference TRBV5-4 and TRBJ1-4, is ETGVTQSPTHLIKTRGQQVTLRCSSQSGHNTVSWYQQALGQGPQFIFQYYREEENGRGNFPPRFSGLQFPNYSSELNVNALELDDSALYLCASSLGRGGEKLFFGSGTQLSVL.

V and J are TRBV7-3 and TRBJ1-2; TRBD1 agrees at 10 bases. The V gene's germline CDR1 is SGHTA and CDR2 FQGTGA. V shed 5 bases and J 8 bases; nucleotides not matched to a gene: 8. This CDR3 has 14 residues. The CDR3 reads CASSRRTGGGGYTF. In DNA, the CDR3 is TGTGCCAGCAGCCGCCGGACAGGGGGAGGGGGCTACACCTTC. Complete variable domain (other parts from reference TRBV7-3 and TRBJ1-2): GAGVSQTPSNKVTEKGKYVELRCDPISGHTALYWYRQSLGQGPEFLIYFQGTGAADDSGLPNDRFFAVRPEGSVSTLKIQRTERGDSAVYLCASSRRTGGGGYTFGSGTRLTVV.

V is TRBV3-1 (or the pseudogene TRBV3-2) and J is TRBJ1-1, with D possibly matching TRBD1 (5 bases). Germline V gene lookup returns CDR1 LGHDT and CDR2 YNNKEL (reference sequence). The CDR3 runs to 15 residues. V was trimmed by 0 bases and J by 1 base, leaving 9 bases between them. For the CDR3, the DNA is TGTGCCAGCAGCCAAGAGGGGACGGGGAACACTGAAGCTTTCTTT. Translating gives CASSQEGTGNTEAFF.

The V gene is TRBV11-2, the J gene TRBJ2-3; TRBD2 matches 7 bases. V shed 2 bases, J shed 4 bases, and the junction held 12 bases outside the gene matches. The CDR3 consists of 17 residues. Germline-derived CDR1 and CDR2 are SGHAT and FQNNGV. DNA for the CDR3: TGTGCCAGCAGCTTAAAGGGGAGGGTTGAGGTGGCAGATACGCAGTATTTT. It specifies CASSLKGRVEVADTQYF.

This clone has only one observation. The chain recombines TRBV5-4 with TRBJ2-1, with 9 bases lining up with TRBD2. The germline V gene has CDR1 SGHNT and CDR2 YYREEE (reference sequence). Unmatched junction bases numbered 5, after V lost 2 bases and J lost 5 bases. The CDR3 covers 15 residues. Here the CDR3 DNA reads TGTGCCAGCAGCTTAAGAAGCGGGGGGCACAATGAGCAGTTCTTC. This translates into CASSLRSGGHNEQFF.

The chain joins TRBV11-2 to TRBJ2-5; D may be TRBD1 (6 bases). Germline CDR1 and CDR2: SGHAT and FQNNGV. Trimming pared 5 bases from V and 5 bases from J, leaving 18 bases between. This CDR3 region has 15 residues. CDR3 in DNA: TGTGCCAGCAGCACAGGGACGGCGGGTACGGAGACCCAGTACTTC. Translating it yields CASSTGTAGTETQYF.

This chain links TRBV2 with TRBJ1-5, with TRBD1 matching 8 bases. Germline V gives CDR1 SNHLY, CDR2 FYNNEI. V trimming: 3 bases; J trimming: 1 base; junction bases outside the gene matches: 2. The CDR3 totals 15 residues. The chain's CDR3 is CASSDAGGSNQPQHF. The DNA for the CDR3 is TGTGCCAGCAGTGACGCAGGGGGCAGCAATCAGCCCCAGCATTTT.

The rearrangement links TRBV19 to TRBJ2-2, with 8 bases aligning to TRBD2. The CDR3 runs 16 residues. Germline loops: CDR1 LNHDA, CDR2 SQIVND (reference sequence). Unmatched junction bases numbered 6, after V lost 5 bases and J lost 1 base. In DNA, the CDR3 is TGTGCCAGTAGTTTCAGCGGGGGCCTGAACACCGGGGAGCTGTTTTTT. As protein: CASSFSGGLNTGELFF.

The chain couples TRBV30 to TRBJ2-1; 7 positions match TRBD2. This CDR3 comprises 12 residues. Losses at the gene ends were 6 bases for V and 11 bases for J; bases not matched to a gene: 10. Germline V gives CDR1 GTSNPN, CDR2 SVGIG (reference sequence). In DNA form, the CDR3 reads TGTGCCTGCACGACGGGGGGATCCCAGCAGTTCTTC. This gives the protein CACTTGGSQQFF.

Only one count was recorded for this clone. The chain joins TRBV10-3 to TRBJ1-2, with D perhaps matching TRBD1 (6 bases). The germline gives CDR1 ENHRY, CDR2 SYGVKD. Trimming shortened V by 10 bases and J by 1 base, and 10 bases separated the two germline ends. The CDR3 consists of 12 residues. CDR3 sequence: CATQGINYGYTF. CDR3 nucleotide sequence: TGTGCCACCCAGGGGATTAACTATGGCTACACCTTC.

The chain links TRBV2 to TRBJ2-3; D unresolved. Per germline, CDR1 SNHLY and CDR2 FYNNEI. The CDR3 has 13 residues. V shed 0 bases and J shed 4 bases, with 5 bases lying between them. As DNA, the CDR3 is TGTGCCAGCAGTGAAGCCCGCGCAGATACGCAGTATTTT. Its protein is CASSEARADTQYF.

The chain employs TRBV4-1 and TRBJ2-7, with TRBD1 matching 7 bases. The CDR3 loop spans 13 amino acids. After removal of 5 bases from V and 6 bases from J, the junction contained 7 bases not matched to a gene. The V gene's germline CDR1 is MGHRA and CDR2 YSYEKL. The CDR3: CASSDRVRLEQYF. DNA for the CDR3: TGCGCCAGCAGCGACAGGGTTCGTCTCGAGCAGTACTTC.

This clone came up once. The gene calls are TRBV3-1 (or the pseudogene TRBV3-2) and TRBJ1-3; D is unresolved. This CDR3 contains 13 residues. The germline V and J ends were trimmed by 1 base and 4 bases, with 5 bases remaining between them. From germline, CDR1 is LGHDT and CDR2 YNNKEL (reference sequence). The CDR3 reads CASSQVGGNTIYF. CDR3 nucleotides: TGTGCCAGCAGCCAAGTAGGGGGAAACACCATATATTTT.

This chain joins TRBV18 and TRBJ2-7; TRBD1 might be the D (6 bases). V was cut by 4 bases and J by 5 bases, with 15 bases left in between. CDR1 and CDR2 from the germline V gene are KGHSH and LQKENI. This CDR3 contains 14 residues. CDR3 region: CASSLMGATNEQYF. The CDR3, as DNA: TGTGCCAGCTCACTTATGGGGGCAACTAACGAGCAGTACTTC.

This rearrangement joins TRBV11-2 to TRBJ2-7; D is unresolved. V was shortened by 0 bases and J by 6 bases, with 12 bases between the two germline ends. Per the germline V gene, CDR1 is SGHAT and CDR2 is FQNNGV. The CDR3 totals 14 residues. CDR3 in DNA: TGTGCCAGCAGCTTAGAGGGAACCCGGAGCGAGCAGTACTTC. Translating it yields CASSLEGTRSEQYF.

The chain uses TRBV11-3 and TRBJ2-5; 8 positions agree with TRBD2. The CDR3 consists of 18 residues. Germline V lookup: CDR1 SGHNT, CDR2 YENEEA. The V segment lost 4 bases and the J segment 1 base; nucleotides outside the gene matches: 14. The CDR3 DNA reads TGTGCCAGCAGCTCCCCGGCTGGCCGGGGGGGGATCCAAGAGACCCAGTACTTC. Protein product: CASSSPAGRGGIQETQYF.

The chain links TRBV10-3 to TRBJ1-1, with a possible D match to TRBD1 (6 bases). CDR1 ENHRY and CDR2 SYGVKD come from the germline V gene. The CDR3 has 14 residues. V gave up 2 bases and J gave up 0 bases, with 7 bases separating them. The CDR3 here is CAISEGQMNTEAFF. DNA of the CDR3: TGTGCCATCAGTGAGGGACAGATGAACACTGAAGCTTTCTTT.